The rows below give T cell receptor beta chains drawn from one sample of a study of human T cells and chemical hapten exposure. TCRdb re-called the RACE reads with MiXCR, one entry per CDR3 protein. The sample carries around 120,000 distinct CDR3 sequences, 8% to 13% recorded once. The sample here was whole blood, taken in connection with sensitization to the hapten diphenylcyclopropenone (DPC). Receptors were obtained from a woman between 40 and 50 years old with alopecia areata. Some clones in this sample may be carry-over from other donors' samples. Both conserved end residues are part of each CDR3. A D gene is named only where the DNA matches it firmly. Size is stated for part of the rows, as once, few or many counts, or as a class when the clone is expanded.

CDR3 DNA: TGTGCCAGCAGTGTGCTGGACAGTCCCCATGAGCAGTTCTTC
CDR3 protein: CASSVLDSPHEQFF
V gene: TRBV25-1
clone size: many
D gene: .
J gene: TRBJ2-1

CDR3 DNA: TGTGTCACCACCTCATTCCGGGGCAGTGATGAGCAGTTCTTC
CDR3 protein: CVTTSFRGSDEQFF
V gene: TRBV7-2
clone size: few
D gene: .
J gene: TRBJ2-1

CDR3 DNA: TGTGCCAGCAGCTTGGACAGGGGTGGTTCTGGAAACACCATATATTTT
CDR3 protein: CASSLDRGGSGNTIYF
V gene: TRBV13
clone size: .
D gene: TRBD1
J gene: TRBJ1-3

CDR3 DNA: TGTGCCAGCAAGGGCTCCGACACCGGGGAGCTGTTTTTT
CDR3 protein: CASKGSDTGELFF
V gene: TRBV6-2/TRBV6-3
clone size: many
D gene: .
J gene: TRBJ2-2

CDR3 DNA: TGCAGCGTTGTGATGGGAAACACCATATATTTT
CDR3 protein: CSVVMGNTIYF
V gene: TRBV29-1
clone size: few
D gene: .
J gene: TRBJ1-3

CDR3 DNA: TGTGCCAGCAGCCAAGTCAGTCAGGGCCAAGAGACCCAGTACTTC
CDR3 protein: CASSQVSQGQETQYF
V gene: TRBV4-2
clone size: .
D gene: .
J gene: TRBJ2-5

CDR3 DNA: TGTGCCAGCAGAGAACTTAGGGGGTCCTACGAGCAGTACTTC
CDR3 protein: CASRELRGSYEQYF
V gene: TRBV11-2
clone size: .
D gene: .
J gene: TRBJ2-7

CDR3 DNA: TGCAGCGTTTTAGCGGGTGGGACAGATACGCAGTATTTT
CDR3 protein: CSVLAGGTDTQYF
V gene: TRBV29-1
clone size: .
D gene: TRBD2
J gene: TRBJ2-3

CDR3 DNA: TGTGCCAGCAGCTTGCCTGGACTAGCTGGGTCGTCGGGCTACGAGCAGTACTTC
CDR3 protein: CASSLPGLAGSSGYEQYF
V gene: TRBV5-4
clone size: few
D gene: TRBD2
J gene: TRBJ2-7

CDR3 DNA: TGTGCCAGCAGCTTTACAGTCGGGAACACTGAAGCTTTCTTT
CDR3 protein: CASSFTVGNTEAFF
V gene: TRBV5-4
clone size: few
D gene: .
J gene: TRBJ1-1

CDR3 DNA: TGTGCCAGCAGTTACTCTGACAGGGTCCCTTCCGAGCAGTACTTC
CDR3 protein: CASSYSDRVPSEQYF
V gene: TRBV6-5
clone size: many
D gene: TRBD1
J gene: TRBJ2-7

CDR3 DNA: TGTGCCAGTAACAATCGACAGCCAGGGGGCAATGAGCAGTTCTTC
CDR3 protein: CASNNRQPGGNEQFF
V gene: TRBV19
clone size: .
D gene: TRBD1
J gene: TRBJ2-1

CDR3 DNA: TGTGCCAGCAGCTTAGCGCACAGAAACTATGGCTACACCTTC
CDR3 protein: CASSLAHRNYGYTF
V gene: TRBV7-8
clone size: many
D gene: .
J gene: TRBJ1-2

CDR3 DNA: TGTGCCAGCAGCCAAGACGAGGGGGGCGGTGAGCAGTTCTTC
CDR3 protein: CASSQDEGGGEQFF
V gene: TRBV4-2
clone size: many
D gene: .
J gene: TRBJ2-1

CDR3 DNA: TGTGCCACCAGTGATTTGCGAGGGAGCGGTACAGATACGCAGTATTTT
CDR3 protein: CATSDLRGSGTDTQYF
V gene: TRBV24-1
clone size: few
D gene: .
J gene: TRBJ2-3

CDR3 DNA: TGTGCCAGCACCCTCGCGGGCCGGGGTACCGGGGAGCTGTTTTTT
CDR3 protein: CASTLAGRGTGELFF
V gene: TRBV6-5
clone size: few
D gene: .
J gene: TRBJ2-2

CDR3 DNA: TGTGCCAGCAGTGGGGCAGGGGCACCTGGGAACACTGAAGCTTTCTTT
CDR3 protein: CASSGAGAPGNTEAFF
V gene: TRBV28
clone size: once
D gene: .
J gene: TRBJ1-1

CDR3 DNA: TGTGCCAGCAGCTCCCCCGGCAGGGCCAGCTCCTACGAGCAGTACTTC
CDR3 protein: CASSSPGRASSYEQYF
V gene: TRBV11-2
clone size: many
D gene: .
J gene: TRBJ2-7

CDR3 DNA: TGTGCCAGCAGTTTGTTCCAGCCAGTCGGTCCCCAGCATTTT
CDR3 protein: CASSLFQPVGPQHF
V gene: TRBV28
clone size: many
D gene: .
J gene: TRBJ1-5

CDR3 DNA: TGTGCCAGCAGCTTGGATGGACACTATGGCTACACCTTC
CDR3 protein: CASSLDGHYGYTF
V gene: TRBV5-5
clone size: .
D gene: .
J gene: TRBJ1-2

CDR3 DNA: TGTGCCAGCACCATGGGCCGTACAGGCACTGAAGCTTTCTTT
CDR3 protein: CASTMGRTGTEAFF
V gene: TRBV6-5
clone size: .
D gene: .
J gene: TRBJ1-1

CDR3 DNA: TGTGCCACCAGCCAACGCAGCGGGGGTAACAATGAGCAGTTCTTC
CDR3 protein: CATSQRSGGNNEQFF
V gene: TRBV15
clone size: .
D gene: TRBD2
J gene: TRBJ2-1